This T cell receptor (beta chain) comes out of a study of response to subunit inactivated influenza vaccine. Study observations and caveats: There was a suggestion from the authors that each seasonal influenza vaccination recruits few new T cells.

V dropped 5 bases and J dropped 2 bases, with 9 bases sitting between them. This CDR3 has 12 amino acids. The germline V gene has CDR1 DFQATT and CDR2 SNEGSKA (reference sequence). This clonotype was seen at least ten times. Its antigen is undetermined. TCRdb analysed the RT-PCR reads with MiXCR anew, one entry per CDR3 protein. The repertoire holds about 500,000 distinct CDR3 sequences, with about 15% as singletons. The starting material was CD4+ T cells sorted from PBMCs, obtained less than 30 months after vaccination. The TCR was taken from a man aged 50-75 years who received an inactivated influenza vaccine. The rearrangement links TRBV20-1 to TRBJ2-5; D remains ambiguous. The CDR3, as DNA: TGCAGTGCTCCCTACCTACAAGAGACCCAGTACTTC. Protein sequence: CSAPYLQETQYF.